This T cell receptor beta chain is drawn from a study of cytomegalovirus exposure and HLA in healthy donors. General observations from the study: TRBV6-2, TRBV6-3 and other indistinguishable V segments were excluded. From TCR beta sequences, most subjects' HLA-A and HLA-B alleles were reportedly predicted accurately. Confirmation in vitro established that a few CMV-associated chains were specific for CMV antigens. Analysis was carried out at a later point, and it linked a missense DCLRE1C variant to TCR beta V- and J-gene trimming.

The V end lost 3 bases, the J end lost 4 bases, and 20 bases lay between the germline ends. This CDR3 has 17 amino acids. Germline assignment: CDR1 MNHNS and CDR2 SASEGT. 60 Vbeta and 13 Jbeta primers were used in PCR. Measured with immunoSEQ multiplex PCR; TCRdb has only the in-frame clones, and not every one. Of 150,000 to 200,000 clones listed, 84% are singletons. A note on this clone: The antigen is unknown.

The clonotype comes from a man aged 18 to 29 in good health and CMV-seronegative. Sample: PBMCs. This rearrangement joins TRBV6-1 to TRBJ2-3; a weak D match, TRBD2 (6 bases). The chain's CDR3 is CASSDREAGTWPDTQYF. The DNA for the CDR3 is TGTGCCAGCAGTGACCGGGAAGCTGGGACTTGGCCAGATACGCAGTATTTT.